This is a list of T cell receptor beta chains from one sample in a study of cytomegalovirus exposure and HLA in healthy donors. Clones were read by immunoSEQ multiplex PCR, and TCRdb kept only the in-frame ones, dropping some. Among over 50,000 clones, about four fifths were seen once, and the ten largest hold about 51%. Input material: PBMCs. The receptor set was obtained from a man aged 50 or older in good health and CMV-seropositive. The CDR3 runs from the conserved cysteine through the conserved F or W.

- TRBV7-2 CASSLAWGVRSVEQYF
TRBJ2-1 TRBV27 CASSFESTGTSYNEQFF
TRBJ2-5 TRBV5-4 CASSPRTGKETQYF
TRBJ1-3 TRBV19 CASTSDRGRFSSGNTIYF
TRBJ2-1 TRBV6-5 CASSWSSGSIGNEQFF
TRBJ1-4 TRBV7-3 CSSSLQGVFWWTLKTNEKLFF
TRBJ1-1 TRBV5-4 CASSPRGLPSTEAFF
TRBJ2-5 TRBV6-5 CASSSLGQGAKTQYF
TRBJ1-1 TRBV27 CASSLVQGSEAFF
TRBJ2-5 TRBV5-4 CASSQRGQETQYF
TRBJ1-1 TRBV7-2 CASSINRQGYEAFF
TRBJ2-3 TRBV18 CASSPTIGRADTQYF
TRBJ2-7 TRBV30 CACSEDRAYEQYF
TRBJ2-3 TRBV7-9 CASSPGSAQYF
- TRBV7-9 CASSSGGQGYEQYF
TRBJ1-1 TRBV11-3 CASSSRGTEAFF
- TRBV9 CASSVGTSGGYEQYF
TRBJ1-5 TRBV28 CASRSFAGGALGNQPQHF
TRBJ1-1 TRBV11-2 CASSLPRQGTEAFF
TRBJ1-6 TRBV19 CASTPGEGLRMTSPLHF
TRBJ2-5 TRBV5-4 CASSGGDWYQETQYF
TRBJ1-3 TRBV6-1 CASGRGGPGNTIYF
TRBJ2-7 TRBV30 CAWHPGTGLYEQYF
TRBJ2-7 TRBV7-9 CASSPGTGDGYEQYF
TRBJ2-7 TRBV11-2 CASSLGAGHSYEQYF
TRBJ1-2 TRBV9 CASSRDRVVYGYTF
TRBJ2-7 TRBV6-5 CASSYGGPYEQYF
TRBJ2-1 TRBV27 CASSPAIPRRGDEQFF
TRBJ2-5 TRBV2 CASTLGRVQETQYF
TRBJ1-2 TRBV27 CASSSGTGGRGYTF
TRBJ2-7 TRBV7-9 CASSFGDRSYEQYF
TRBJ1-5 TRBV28 CASSLQTTGPTYRLSNQPQHF
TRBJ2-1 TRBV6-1 CASPGGLTTSSEQFF
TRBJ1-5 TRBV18 CASNRDRVNQPQHF
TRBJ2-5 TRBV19 CASSRREVQETQYF
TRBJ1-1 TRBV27 CASSGPDRGPTFF
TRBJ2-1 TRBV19 CASSTYVRSGGLSSYNEQFF
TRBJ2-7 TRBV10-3 CAIGATGAIGEQYF
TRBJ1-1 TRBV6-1 CASSSQGAMNTEAFF
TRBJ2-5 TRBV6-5 CASSEWGLETQYF
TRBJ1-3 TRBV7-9 CASSLVEYGNTIYF
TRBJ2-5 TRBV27 CASRPSGKTQYF
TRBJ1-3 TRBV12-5 CASGLVIGGHLSGNTIYF
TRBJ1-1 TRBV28 CASSLGLPTEAFF
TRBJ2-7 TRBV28 CASSPLGLAVTYEQYF
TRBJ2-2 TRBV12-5 CASGQRQGETGELFF
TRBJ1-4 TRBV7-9 CASRPTGGGSNEKLFF
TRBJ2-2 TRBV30 CAWTIQLERRSNTGELFF
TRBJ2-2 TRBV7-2 CASSARDRGPLNTGELFF
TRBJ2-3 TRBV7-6 CASSYGRPRTGLATDTQYF
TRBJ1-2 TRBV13 CASSLLGRADYGYTF
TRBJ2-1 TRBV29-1 CSSQRGAGGPGYNEQFF
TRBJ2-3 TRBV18 CASSPQAPRVAGARTDTQYF
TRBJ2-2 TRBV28 CACRPGQVRNGELFF
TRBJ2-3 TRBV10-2 CASSEGTSGTGTQYF
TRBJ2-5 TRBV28 CASSGAGAVLQETQYF
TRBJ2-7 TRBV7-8 CASSLTFGYEQYF
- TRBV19 CASRTGHLNTEAFF
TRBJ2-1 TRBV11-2 CASRRASGRAYNEQFF
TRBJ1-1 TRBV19 CASSIRDRGLRNTEAFF